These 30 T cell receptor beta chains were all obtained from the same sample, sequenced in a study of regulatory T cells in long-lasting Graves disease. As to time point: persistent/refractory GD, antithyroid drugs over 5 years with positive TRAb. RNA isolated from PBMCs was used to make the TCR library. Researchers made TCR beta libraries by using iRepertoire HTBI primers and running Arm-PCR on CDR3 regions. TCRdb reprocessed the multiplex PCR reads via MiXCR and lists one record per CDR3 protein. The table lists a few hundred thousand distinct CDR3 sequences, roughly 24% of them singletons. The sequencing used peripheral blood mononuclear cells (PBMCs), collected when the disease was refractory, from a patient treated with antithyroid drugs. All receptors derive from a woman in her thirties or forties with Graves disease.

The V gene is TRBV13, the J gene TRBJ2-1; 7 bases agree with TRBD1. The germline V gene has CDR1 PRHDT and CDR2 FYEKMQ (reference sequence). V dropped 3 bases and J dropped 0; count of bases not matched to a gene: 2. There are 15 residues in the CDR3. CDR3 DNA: TGTGCCAGCAGCTTGGACAGGAGCTCCTACAATGAGCAGTTCTTC. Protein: CASSLDRSSYNEQFF.

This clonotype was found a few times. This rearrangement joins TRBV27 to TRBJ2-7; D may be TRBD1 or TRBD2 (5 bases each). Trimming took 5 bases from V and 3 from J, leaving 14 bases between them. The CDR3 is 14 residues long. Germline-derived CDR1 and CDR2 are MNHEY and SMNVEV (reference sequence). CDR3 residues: CASSPTGGGYEQYF. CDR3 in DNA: TGTGCCAGCAGTCCAACAGGTGGAGGCTACGAGCAGTACTTC.

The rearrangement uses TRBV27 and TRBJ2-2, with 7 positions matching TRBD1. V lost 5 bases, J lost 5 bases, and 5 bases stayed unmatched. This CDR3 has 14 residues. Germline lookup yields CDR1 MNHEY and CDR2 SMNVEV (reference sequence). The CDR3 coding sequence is TGTGCCAGCAGTCTAAACAGGGGAACCGGGGAGCTGTTTTTT. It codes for CASSLNRGTGELFF.

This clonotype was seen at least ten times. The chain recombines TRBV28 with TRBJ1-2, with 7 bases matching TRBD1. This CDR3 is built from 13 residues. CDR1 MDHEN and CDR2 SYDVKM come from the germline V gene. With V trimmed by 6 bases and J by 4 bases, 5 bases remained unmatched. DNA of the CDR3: TGTGCCAGCAGCCCGGGACAGACCTATGGCTACACCTTC. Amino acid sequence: CASSPGQTYGYTF.

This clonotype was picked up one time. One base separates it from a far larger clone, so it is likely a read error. This CDR3 reads CASRRTGASNGGYTF. Written as DNA, the CDR3 is TGTGCCAGCAGGCGGACAGGGGCGTCTAACGGTGGCTACACCTTC. The chain recombines TRBV28 with TRBJ1-2; 9 positions match TRBD1. Losses at the gene ends were 6 bases for V and 7 bases for J; bases not matched to a gene: 12. CDR1 and CDR2 (germline): MDHEN, SYDVKM. The CDR3 length is 15 residues.

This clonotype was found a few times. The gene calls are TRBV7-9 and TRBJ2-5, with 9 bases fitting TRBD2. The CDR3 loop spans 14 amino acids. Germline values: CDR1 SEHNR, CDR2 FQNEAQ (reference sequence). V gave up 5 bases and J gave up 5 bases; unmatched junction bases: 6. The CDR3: CASSTLAGVETQYF. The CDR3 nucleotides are TGTGCCAGCAGCACGTTAGCGGGAGTGGAGACCCAGTACTTC.

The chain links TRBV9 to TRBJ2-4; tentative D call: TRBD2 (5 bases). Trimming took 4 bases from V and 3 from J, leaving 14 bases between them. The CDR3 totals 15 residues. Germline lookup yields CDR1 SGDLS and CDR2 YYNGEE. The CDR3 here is CASSLTYRGKNIQYF. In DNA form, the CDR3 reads TGTGCCAGCAGCCTTACATACCGGGGCAAAAACATTCAGTACTTC.

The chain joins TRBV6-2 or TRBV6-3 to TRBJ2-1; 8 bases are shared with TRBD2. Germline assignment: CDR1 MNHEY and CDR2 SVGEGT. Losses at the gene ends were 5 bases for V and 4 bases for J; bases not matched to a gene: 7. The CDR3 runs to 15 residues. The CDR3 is CASSEHTSGYNEQFF. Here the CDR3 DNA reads TGTGCCAGCAGTGAACATACTAGCGGTTACAATGAGCAGTTCTTC.

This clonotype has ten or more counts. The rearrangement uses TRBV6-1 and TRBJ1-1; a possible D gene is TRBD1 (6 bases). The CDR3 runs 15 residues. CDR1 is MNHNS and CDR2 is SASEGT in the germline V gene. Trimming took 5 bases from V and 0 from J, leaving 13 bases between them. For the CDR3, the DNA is TGTGCCAGCAGTCACAGGGTTGGGGTGAACACTGAAGCTTTCTTT. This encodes CASSHRVGVNTEAFF.

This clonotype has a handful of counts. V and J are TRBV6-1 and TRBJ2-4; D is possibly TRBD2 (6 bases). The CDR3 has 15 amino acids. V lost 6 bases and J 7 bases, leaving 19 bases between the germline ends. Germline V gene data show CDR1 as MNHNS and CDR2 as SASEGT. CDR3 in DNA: TGTGCCAGCAGACTGAGGGCCCCTGGGAGGAACATTCAGTACTTC. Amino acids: CASRLRAPGRNIQYF.

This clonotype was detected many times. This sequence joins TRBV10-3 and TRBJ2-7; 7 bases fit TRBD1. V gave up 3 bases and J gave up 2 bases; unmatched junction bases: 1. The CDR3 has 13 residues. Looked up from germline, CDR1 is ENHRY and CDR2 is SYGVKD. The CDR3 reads CAISDGTAYEQYF. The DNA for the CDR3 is TGTGCCATCAGTGATGGGACAGCCTACGAGCAGTACTTC.

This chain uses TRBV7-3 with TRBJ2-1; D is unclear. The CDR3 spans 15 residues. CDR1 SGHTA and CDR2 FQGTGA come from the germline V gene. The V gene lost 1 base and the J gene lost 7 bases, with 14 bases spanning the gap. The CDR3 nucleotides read TGTGCCAGCAGCTTAATCCCTGCTAAGGTAAATGAGCAGTTCTTC. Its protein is CASSLIPAKVNEQFF.

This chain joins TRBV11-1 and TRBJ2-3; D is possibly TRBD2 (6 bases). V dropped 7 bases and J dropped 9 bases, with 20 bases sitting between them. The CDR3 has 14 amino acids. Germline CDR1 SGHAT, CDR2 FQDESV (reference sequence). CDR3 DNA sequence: TGTGCCAGCACCCTTGGGGGAGGAATTACGACGCAGTATTTT. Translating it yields CASTLGGGITTQYF. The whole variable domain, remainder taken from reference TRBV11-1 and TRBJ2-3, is EAEVAQSPRYKITEKSQAVAFWCDPISGHATLYWYRQILGQGPELLVQFQDESVVDDSQLPKDRFSAERLKGVDSTLKIQPAELGDSAMYLCASTLGGGITTQYFGPGTRLTVL.

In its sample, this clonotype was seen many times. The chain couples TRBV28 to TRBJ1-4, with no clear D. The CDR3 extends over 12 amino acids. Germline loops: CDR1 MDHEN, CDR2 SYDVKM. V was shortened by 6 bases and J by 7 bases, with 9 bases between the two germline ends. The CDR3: CASSSPAEKLFF. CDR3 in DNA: TGTGCCAGCAGCTCCCCGGCTGAAAAACTGTTTTTT.

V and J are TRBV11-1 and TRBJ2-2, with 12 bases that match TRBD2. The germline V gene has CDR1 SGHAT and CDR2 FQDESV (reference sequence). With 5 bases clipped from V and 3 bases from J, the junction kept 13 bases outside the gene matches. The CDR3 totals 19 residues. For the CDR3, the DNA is TGTGCCAGCAGCGGACGGACTAGCGGGGCACTCTCCTACACCGGGGAGCTGTTTTTT. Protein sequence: CASSGRTSGALSYTGELFF. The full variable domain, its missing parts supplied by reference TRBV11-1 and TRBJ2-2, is EAEVAQSPRYKITEKSQAVAFWCDPISGHATLYWYRQILGQGPELLVQFQDESVVDDSQLPKDRFSAERLKGVDSTLKIQPAELGDSAMYLCASSGRTSGALSYTGELFFGEGSRLTVL.

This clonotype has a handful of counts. Here the CDR3 reads CATSDPRSYGELFF. For the CDR3, the DNA is TGTGCCACCAGTGACCCCAGATCCTACGGGGAGCTGTTTTTT. The chain joins TRBV24-1 to TRBJ2-2; D gene uncertain. The V gene lost 4 bases and the J gene lost 7 bases, with 12 bases spanning the gap. Germline assignment: CDR1 KGHDR and CDR2 SFDVKD. The CDR3 has 14 amino acids.

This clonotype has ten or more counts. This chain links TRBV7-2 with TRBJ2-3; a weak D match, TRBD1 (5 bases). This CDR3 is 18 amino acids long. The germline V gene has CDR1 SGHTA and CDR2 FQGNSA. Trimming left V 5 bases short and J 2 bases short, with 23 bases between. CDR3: CASSPTPSRAFDTDTQYF. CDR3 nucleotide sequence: TGTGCCAGCAGCCCAACCCCGTCCAGGGCGTTTGACACAGATACGCAGTATTTT.

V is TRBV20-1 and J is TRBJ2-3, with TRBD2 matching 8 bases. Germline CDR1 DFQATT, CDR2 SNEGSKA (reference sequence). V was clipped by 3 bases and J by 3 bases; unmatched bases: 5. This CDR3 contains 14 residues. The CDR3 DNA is TGCAGTGCTAGGGGGACTAGGAATACAGATACGCAGTATTTT. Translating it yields CSARGTRNTDTQYF.

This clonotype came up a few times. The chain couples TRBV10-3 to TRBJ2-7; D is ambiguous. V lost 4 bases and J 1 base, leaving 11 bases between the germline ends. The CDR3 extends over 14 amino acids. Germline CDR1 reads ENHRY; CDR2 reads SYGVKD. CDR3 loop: CAISGGGRSYEQYF. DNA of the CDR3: TGTGCCATCAGTGGGGGTGGCAGATCCTACGAGCAGTACTTC.

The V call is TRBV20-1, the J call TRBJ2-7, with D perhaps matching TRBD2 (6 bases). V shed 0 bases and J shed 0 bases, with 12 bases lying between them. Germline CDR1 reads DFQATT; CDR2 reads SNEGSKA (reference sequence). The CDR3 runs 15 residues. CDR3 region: CSARDTSGHSYEQYF. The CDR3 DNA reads TGCAGTGCTAGAGACACGAGCGGGCACTCCTACGAGCAGTACTTC.

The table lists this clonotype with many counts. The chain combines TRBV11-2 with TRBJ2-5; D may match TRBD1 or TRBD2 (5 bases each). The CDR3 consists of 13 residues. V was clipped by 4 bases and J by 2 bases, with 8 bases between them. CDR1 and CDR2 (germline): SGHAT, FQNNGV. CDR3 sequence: CASSSGPQETQYF. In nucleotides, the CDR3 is TGTGCCAGCAGCTCGGGACCGCAAGAGACCCAGTACTTC.

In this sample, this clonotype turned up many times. CDR3 bases: TGTGCCAGCAGCTTACAGGGGCGGAGGGCCAACGTCCTGACTTTC. Translation gives CASSLQGRRANVLTF. The chain uses TRBV7-3 and TRBJ2-6; D may be TRBD1 (6 bases). This CDR3 comprises 15 residues. The V gene lost 2 bases and the J gene lost 5 bases, with 10 bases spanning the gap. From germline, CDR1 is SGHTA and CDR2 FQGTGA.

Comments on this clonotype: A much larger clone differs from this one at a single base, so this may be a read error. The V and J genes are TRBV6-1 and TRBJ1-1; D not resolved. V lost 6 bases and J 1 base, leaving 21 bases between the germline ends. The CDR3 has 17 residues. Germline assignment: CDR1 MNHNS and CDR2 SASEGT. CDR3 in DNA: TGTGCCAGCAGAATAGCGATGGACTGCTGGGGGAACACTGAAGCTTTCTTT. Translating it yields CASRIAMDCWGNTEAFF.

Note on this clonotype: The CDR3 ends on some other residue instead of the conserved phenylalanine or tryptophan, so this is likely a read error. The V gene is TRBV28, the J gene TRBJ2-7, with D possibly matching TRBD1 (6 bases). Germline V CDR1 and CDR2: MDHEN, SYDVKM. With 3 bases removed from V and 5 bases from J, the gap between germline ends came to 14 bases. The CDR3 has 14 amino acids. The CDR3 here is CASSFTSEGDEQYL. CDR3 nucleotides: TGTGCCAGCAGTTTTACTTCCGAGGGGGACGAGCAGTACCTC.

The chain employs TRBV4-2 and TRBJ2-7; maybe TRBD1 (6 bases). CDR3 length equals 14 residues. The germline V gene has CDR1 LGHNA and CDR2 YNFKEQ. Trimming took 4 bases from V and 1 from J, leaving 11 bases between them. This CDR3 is CASSPGTKSYEQYF. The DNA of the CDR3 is TGTGCCAGCAGCCCCGGGACAAAATCCTACGAGCAGTACTTC.

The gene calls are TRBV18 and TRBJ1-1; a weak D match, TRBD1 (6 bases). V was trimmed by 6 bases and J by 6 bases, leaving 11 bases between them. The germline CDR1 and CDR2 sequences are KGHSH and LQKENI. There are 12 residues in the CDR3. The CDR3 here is CASSEQGSEAFF. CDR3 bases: TGTGCCAGCTCGGAACAGGGATCTGAAGCTTTCTTT.

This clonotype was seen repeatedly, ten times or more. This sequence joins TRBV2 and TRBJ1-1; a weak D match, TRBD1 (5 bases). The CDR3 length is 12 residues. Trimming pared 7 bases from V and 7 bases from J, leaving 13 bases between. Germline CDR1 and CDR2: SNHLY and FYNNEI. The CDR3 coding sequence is TGTGCCAGCACCGCGGGACGGCTTGAAGCTTTCTTT. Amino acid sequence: CASTAGRLEAFF.

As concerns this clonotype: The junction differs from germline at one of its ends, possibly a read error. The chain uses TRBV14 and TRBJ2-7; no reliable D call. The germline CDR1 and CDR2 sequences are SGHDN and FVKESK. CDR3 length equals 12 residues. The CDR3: CASSHLHGERYF. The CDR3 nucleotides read TGTGCCAGCAGCCACCTTCACGGAGAGCGGTACTTC.

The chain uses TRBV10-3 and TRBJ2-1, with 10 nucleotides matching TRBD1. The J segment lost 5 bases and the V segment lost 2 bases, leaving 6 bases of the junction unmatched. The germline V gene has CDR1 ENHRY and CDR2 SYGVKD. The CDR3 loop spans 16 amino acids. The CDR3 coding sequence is TGTGCCATCAGTGAGCCCAGACAGGGGGCGAACAATGAGCAGTTCTTC. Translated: CAISEPRQGANNEQFF.

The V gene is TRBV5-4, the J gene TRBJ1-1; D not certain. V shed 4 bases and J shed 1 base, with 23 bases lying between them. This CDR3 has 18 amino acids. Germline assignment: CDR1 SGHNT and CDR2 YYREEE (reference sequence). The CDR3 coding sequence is TGTGCCAGCAGCGACCCAGTCGTGGCATCGATCGAGAACACTGAAGCTTTCTTT. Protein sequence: CASSDPVVASIENTEAFF. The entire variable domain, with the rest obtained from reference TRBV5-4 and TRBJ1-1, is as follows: ETGVTQSPTHLIKTRGQQVTLRCSSQSGHNTVSWYQQALGQGPQFIFQYYREEENGRGNFPPRFSGLQFPNYSSELNVNALELDDSALYLCASSDPVVASIENTEAFFGQGTRLTVV.